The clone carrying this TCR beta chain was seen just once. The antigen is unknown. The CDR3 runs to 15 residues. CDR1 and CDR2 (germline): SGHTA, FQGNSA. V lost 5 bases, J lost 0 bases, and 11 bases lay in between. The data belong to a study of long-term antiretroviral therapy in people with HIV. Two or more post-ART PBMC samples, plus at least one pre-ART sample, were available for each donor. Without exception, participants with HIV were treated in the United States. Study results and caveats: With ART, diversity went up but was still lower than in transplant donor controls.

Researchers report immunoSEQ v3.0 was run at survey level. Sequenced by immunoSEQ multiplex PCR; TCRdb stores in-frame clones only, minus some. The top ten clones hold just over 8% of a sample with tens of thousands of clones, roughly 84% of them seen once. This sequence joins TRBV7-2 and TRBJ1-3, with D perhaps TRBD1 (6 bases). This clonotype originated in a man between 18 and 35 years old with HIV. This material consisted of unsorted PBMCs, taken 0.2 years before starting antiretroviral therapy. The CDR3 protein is CASSAQGLSGNTIYF. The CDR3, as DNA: TGTGCCAGCAGCGCACAGGGCCTCTCTGGAAACACCATATATTTT.